The rows below give T cell receptor beta chains drawn from one sample of a study of CD8 T cells in ankylosing spondylitis. A single record per CDR3 protein comes from TCRdb applying MiXCR to the 5' RACE reads. The sample carries hundreds of thousands of distinct CDR3 sequences, 10% to 15% recorded once. The sample consisted of blood, either unsorted or a sorted T cell fraction (not recorded which). The receptors come from a male donor with ankylosing spondylitis. Each CDR3 is given with its conserved first and last residue. A D gene is named only where the DNA matches it firmly. Clone size is given for some rows only: seen once, a few or many times, or a class if the clone is expanded.

TRBV5-1	NA	TRBD1	TRBJ2-7	TGCACCAGCAGCTCCAGACAGGGGATTGGCGAGCAGTACTTC	CTSSSRQGIGEQYF
TRBV15	few	NA	TRBJ2-7	TGTGCCACCAGGCACAAGAGCTCCTACGAGCAGTACTTC	CATRHKSSYEQYF
TRBV4-2	few	NA	TRBJ1-2	TGTGCCAGCAGCTCTCTCGCGGGGGGCGATAACTATGGCTACACCTTC	CASSSLAGGDNYGYTF
TRBV11-2	many	NA	TRBJ2-7	TGTGCCAGCAGCTTAATTTTCGACCCCGACGGAGCCGACCCTAGGCACGAGCAGTACTTC	CASSLIFDPDGADPRHEQYF
TRBV10-3	many	TRBD1	TRBJ2-7	TGTGCCATCAGTGACTGGGACAGACCCTACGAGCAGTACTTC	CAISDWDRPYEQYF
TRBV6-6	many	NA	TRBJ1-1	TGTGCCAGCAGGGTCGGACGGAACACTGAAGCTTTCTTT	CASRVGRNTEAFF
TRBV7-9	NA	NA	TRBJ1-4	TGTGCCAGCAGCTTCCGTCCAGGGCTAAATGAAAAACTGTTTTTT	CASSFRPGLNEKLFF
TRBV5-1	NA	TRBD1	TRBJ2-7	TGCGCCAGCAGCACACAGGGGGCGCTCGGCGAGCAGTACTTC	CASSTQGALGEQYF
TRBV7-2	few	NA	TRBJ2-7	TGTGCCAGCAGCCGGACGGGGGACAGACGAGGGGAGCAGTACTTC	CASSRTGDRRGEQYF
TRBV29-1	NA	NA	TRBJ1-2	TGCAGCGTTGAAAGGCAGCGGGGGTATGGCTACACCTTC	CSVERQRGYGYTF
TRBV7-2	NA	NA	TRBJ2-3	TGTGCCAGCAGCCACAGTCTAAGCACAGATACGCAGTATTTT	CASSHSLSTDTQYF
TRBV7-2	NA	TRBD2	TRBJ2-2	TGTGCCAGCAGCTTAGAGGCGGGGGGGGACACCGGGGAGCTGTTTTTT	CASSLEAGGDTGELFF
TRBV25-1	NA	NA	TRBJ2-3	TGTGCCAGCACCCCGGGCCTCTCCAAGGGGGATACGCAGTATTTT	CASTPGLSKGDTQYF
TRBV20-1	NA	TRBD2	TRBJ2-5	TGCAATGCTAGTGATAGCGGGAGGGCTGAGACCCAGTACTTC	CNASDSGRAETQYF
TRBV10-3	NA	NA	TRBJ2-1	TGTGCCATCAGTGAGTCTGGAAACAATGAGCAGTTCTTC	CAISESGNNEQFF
TRBV5-1	few	NA	TRBJ2-1	TGCGCCAGCAGCTTGGTGGGGACTGAGCAGTTCTTC	CASSLVGTEQFF
TRBV7-2	NA	TRBD1	TRBJ1-2	TGTGCCAGCAGCTTAGTCCTCGACAGGGCAGGGAATGGCTACACCTTC	CASSLVLDRAGNGYTF
TRBV5-1	few	TRBD2	TRBJ2-1	TGCGCCAGCAGCCTTACCGGGACTAGCGCCTACAATGAGCAGTTCTTC	CASSLTGTSAYNEQFF
TRBV2	many	NA	TRBJ1-1	TGTGCCAGCAGTAAGGACAGGAACACTGAAGCTTTCTTT	CASSKDRNTEAFF
TRBV20-1	NA	NA	TRBJ1-5	TGCAGTGCTACGCACTGGGGCTCCGATCAGCCCCAGCATTTT	CSATHWGSDQPQHF
TRBV5-1	NA	NA	TRBJ2-2	TGCGCCAGCAGCTTGGGGATCCCCGGGGAGCTGTTTTTT	CASSLGIPGELFF
TRBV20-1	NA	NA	TRBJ2-3	TGCAGTGCTGCCTTGACTAGTGCGCAGTATTTT	CSAALTSAQYF
TRBV10-3	few	TRBD2	TRBJ2-1	TGTGCCATCAGTGAACAGGGGACTAGCTATGAGCAGTTCTTC	CAISEQGTSYEQFF
TRBV11-3	NA	NA	TRBJ2-3	TGTGCCAGCAGCTCAGGGGCTCACTCAGATACGCAGTATTTT	CASSSGAHSDTQYF
TRBV5-4	few	TRBD2	TRBJ2-1	TGTGCCAGCAGCTTAGAATCGACTAGCGGGGGGTCCTACTCCTACAATGAGCAGTTCTTC	CASSLESTSGGSYSYNEQFF
TRBV7-2	few	TRBD2	TRBJ2-3	TGTGCCAGCAGCTTGACTAGCGGGGAAGATACGCAGTATTTT	CASSLTSGEDTQYF
TRBV14	NA	NA	TRBJ2-3	TGTGCCAGCAGCCTACTAGGACTTGGTGATACGCAGTATTTT	CASSLLGLGDTQYF
TRBV15	NA	TRBD2	TRBJ2-3	TGTGCCACCAGCTCACAAGGGACTACGACAGATACGCAGTATTTT	CATSSQGTTTDTQYF
TRBV7-9	NA	NA	TRBJ2-6	TGTGCCAGCAGCTTAGGGGGCCTAGAGTCTGGGGCCAACGTCCTGACTTTC	CASSLGGLESGANVLTF
TRBV28	few	NA	TRBJ1-2	TGTGCCAGCAGTTTAGCACCGGCTAACTATGGCTACACCTTC	CASSLAPANYGYTF
TRBV7-9	NA	NA	TRBJ2-2	TGTGCCAGCAGCTTAGACCTAGCGTCCGGGGAGCTGTTTTTT	CASSLDLASGELFF
TRBV15	NA	NA	TRBJ2-5	TGTGCCACCAGCAGAGAGCCGTGGTACCAAGAGACCCAGTACTTC	CATSREPWYQETQYF
TRBV12-3/TRBV12-4	NA	NA	TRBJ2-1	TGTGCCAGCAGTTTAGCGGGCTATGAGCAGTTCTTC	CASSLAGYEQFF
TRBV27	few	TRBD1	TRBJ1-2	TGTGCCAGCAGTTCGGTAACAGGGGGCGCGAAGGGCTACACCTTC	CASSSVTGGAKGYTF
TRBV7-2	few	NA	TRBJ2-5	TGTGCCAGCAGCGACCGCGGGGCCCGAGAGACCCAGTACTTC	CASSDRGARETQYF
TRBV6-5	few	TRBD1	TRBJ2-6	TGTGCCAGCAGTTTAACCTCAGGGGGATCTGGGGCCAACGTCCTGACTTTC	CASSLTSGGSGANVLTF
TRBV20-1	NA	TRBD2	TRBJ2-1	TGCAGTGCTAGGCTAGCGGGAGAAAGCTCCTACAATGAGCAGTTCTTC	CSARLAGESSYNEQFF
TRBV18	NA	NA	TRBJ2-1	TGTGCCAGCTCACCACTAACTGCTGAGCAGTTCTTC	CASSPLTAEQFF
TRBV4-3	few	NA	TRBJ1-2	TGCGCCAGCAGCCAAGACAGAGTAACCTATGGCTACACCTTC	CASSQDRVTYGYTF
TRBV5-1	few	TRBD1	TRBJ1-3	TGCGCCAGCAGCTCCGGACAGGGGCGAGGAATCTCTGGAAACACCATATATTTT	CASSSGQGRGISGNTIYF
TRBV18	NA	NA	TRBJ2-3	TGTGCCAGCTCACCTCTGGACCCGAATACGCAGTATTTT	CASSPLDPNTQYF
TRBV27	NA	NA	TRBJ1-2	TGTGCCAGCAGTTTACTGGGGGCGCAGGACTATGGCTACACCTTC	CASSLLGAQDYGYTF
TRBV24-1	few	TRBD2	TRBJ2-5	TGTGCCACCAGTGATAGAAGGGCGGGGGTAGAGACCCAGTACTTC	CATSDRRAGVETQYF
TRBV20-1	many	NA	TRBJ1-2	TGCAGTGCTAGAGATGAAAGCTTTGGCTACACCTTC	CSARDESFGYTF
TRBV18	NA	NA	TRBJ1-6	TGTGCCAGCTCACCTAATCTCCATTCACCCCTCCACTTT	CASSPNLHSPLHF
TRBV28	NA	TRBD1	TRBJ1-1	TGTGCCAGCAGTTCGCCAGGGGGAAAACCGAACACTGAAGCTTTCTTT	CASSSPGGKPNTEAFF
TRBV29-1	many	NA	TRBJ2-3	TGCAGCGTTTCCCAGGGATTAGGAGATACGCAGTATTTT	CSVSQGLGDTQYF
TRBV20-1	few	NA	TRBJ2-1	TGCAGTTCCACCTCCGGGGCCTCCTACAATGAGCAGTTCTTC	CSSTSGASYNEQFF
TRBV20-1	few	NA	TRBJ1-1	TGCAGTGCTCCGGACCTTTTGGGCACTGAAGCTTTCTTT	CSAPDLLGTEAFF
TRBV20-1	many	NA	TRBJ2-1	TGCAGTGCTCCAGCGGGCAACAATGAGCAGTTCTTC	CSAPAGNNEQFF
TRBV20-1	few	NA	TRBJ2-5	TGCAGTGCTAGAGATTTGGTGAAAGAGACCCAGTACTTC	CSARDLVKETQYF
TRBV5-1	few	TRBD2	TRBJ2-3	TGCGCCAGTGACAAGGGTAGCGGGAGTTTAGATACGCAGTATTTT	CASDKGSGSLDTQYF
TRBV24-1	NA	TRBD1	TRBJ1-1	TGTGCCACCAGCGACCATTCGACAGGGGACACTGAAGCTTTCTTT	CATSDHSTGDTEAFF
TRBV4-2	few	NA	TRBJ1-3	TGTGCCAGCAGCCAAGAACAGCTCTACTCTGGAAACACCATATATTTT	CASSQEQLYSGNTIYF
TRBV6-1	NA	NA	TRBJ2-2	TGTGCCAGCAGTGACAGGGCGGGCGGGGAGCTGTTTTTT	CASSDRAGGELFF